Presented here are 32 T cell receptor beta chains from one specimen sequenced in a study of T cell responses to AZD1222 COVID-19 vaccine. Method: immunoSEQ multiplex PCR; TCRdb's copy keeps in-frame clones and lacks some. Of roughly 140,000 clones in the sample, roughly 90% were seen once. This specimen consisted of peripheral blood, obtained 28 days after the second AZD1222 dose. The receptors come from an adult who received the AZD1222 COVID-19 vaccine.

This chain links TRBV28 with TRBJ1-1; D is uncertain. Trimming pared 6 bases from V and 5 bases from J, leaving 13 bases between. Germline V lookup: CDR1 MDHEN, CDR2 SYDVKM. The length of the CDR3 is 13 residues. DNA of the CDR3: TGTGCCAGCAGCCGGACCAAGCGGACTGAAGCTTTCTTT. Translated, it gives CASSRTKRTEAFF.

This clone was seen a handful of times. The chain is built from TRBV10-3 and TRBJ1-1; D is unclear. V shed 5 bases and J shed 1 base, with 8 bases lying between them. The CDR3 totals 13 residues. Germline loops: CDR1 ENHRY, CDR2 SYGVKD. Here the CDR3 DNA reads TGTGCCATCAGTAAGGCAGCGAACACTGAAGCTTTCTTT. Encoded protein: CAISKAANTEAFF.

The rearrangement links TRBV12-3 or TRBV12-4 to TRBJ2-5; D is undetermined. The CDR3 is made up of 11 amino acids. The germline V and J ends were trimmed by 4 bases and 4 bases, with 4 bases remaining between them. CDR3 nucleotide sequence: TGTGCCAGCAGTTATTTAGAGACCCAGTACTTC. Its translation: CASSYLETQYF.

The gene calls are TRBV30 and TRBJ1-4, with no clear D. CDR1 is GTSNPN, CDR2 SVGIG, per germline (reference sequence). V lost 5 bases to trimming and J lost 2 bases, with 9 bases between them. CDR3 length equals 13 residues. The CDR3 sequence: CAWWRPTNEKLFF. As DNA, the CDR3 is TGTGCCTGGTGGCGGCCCACTAATGAAAAACTGTTTTTT.

This chain joins TRBV9 and TRBJ2-3; TRBD2 matches at 14 bases. The CDR3 has 20 amino acids. Germline loops: CDR1 SGDLS, CDR2 YYNGEE. V was pared by 0 bases and J by 2 bases, with 11 bases of the junction left unmatched. The CDR3 DNA sequence: TGTGCCAGCAGCGTAGCGGTTTGGGGGACTAGCGGGGGAGCCACAGATACGCAGTATTTT. Amino acid sequence: CASSVAVWGTSGGATDTQYF. Full variable domain (remainder filled in from reference TRBV9 and TRBJ2-3): DSGVTQTPKHLITATGQRVTLRCSPRSGDLSVYWYQQSLDQGLQFLIQYYNGEERAKGNILERFSAQQFPDLHSELNLSSLELGDSALYFCASSVAVWGTSGGATDTQYFGPGTRLTVL.

The rearrangement uses TRBV27 and TRBJ1-4; perhaps TRBD1 as D (6 bases). CDR1 is MNHEY, CDR2 SMNVEV, per germline (reference sequence). The V and J ends lost 6 bases and 2 bases respectively, with 13 bases between them. The CDR3 spans 15 residues. The CDR3 spells CASSRGGFTNEKLFF. The CDR3 bases are TGTGCCAGCAGCCGAGGGGGGTTCACTAATGAAAAACTGTTTTTT.

This chain joins TRBV5-5 and TRBJ2-2; the match to TRBD1 covers 8 bases. The CDR3 is 18 residues long. CDR1 and CDR2 from the germline V gene are SGHKS and YYEKEE (reference sequence). The junction had 9 bases not matched to a gene; V was cut back by 2 bases and J by 0 bases. CDR3: CASSFSGQALANTGELFF. The CDR3 DNA reads TGTGCCAGCAGCTTTTCGGGACAGGCCCTCGCGAACACCGGGGAGCTGTTTTTT.

A few counts support this clone. This rearrangement joins TRBV2 to TRBJ1-2; D ambiguous. Per germline, CDR1 SNHLY and CDR2 FYNNEI. The CDR3 has 13 amino acids. Trimming took off 3 bases at V and 5 bases at J, with 10 bases between the two ends. CDR3 DNA sequence: TGTGCCAGCAGTGATGATCCCGGGTATGGCTACACCTTC. Protein sequence: CASSDDPGYGYTF.

The chain combines TRBV11-2 with TRBJ1-4, with a tentative D call TRBD1 (6 bases). Trimming stripped 7 bases from V and 3 bases from J, with 24 bases between. CDR3 size: 18 residues. Germline V gene lookup returns CDR1 SGHAT and CDR2 FQNNGV. The chain's CDR3 is CASKLRGNAVSPNEKLFF. DNA for the CDR3: TGTGCCAGCAAGCTTAGGGGGAACGCCGTCTCACCTAATGAAAAACTGTTTTTT.

The rearrangement uses TRBV2 and TRBJ1-5; 10 bases are a match to TRBD1. J was trimmed by 4 bases and V by 7 bases; bases with no gene match: 4. The CDR3 runs 14 residues. CDR1 is SNHLY and CDR2 is FYNNEI in the germline V gene. The CDR3 is CASTRTGGNQPQHF. In DNA, the CDR3 is TGTGCCAGCACGAGGACAGGGGGAAATCAGCCCCAGCATTTT.

V and J are TRBV4-2 and TRBJ2-6; D perhaps matches TRBD2 (5 bases). The CDR3 has 18 residues. Germline CDR1 is LGHNA and CDR2 is YNFKEQ. V gave up 0 bases and J gave up 3 bases, with 15 bases separating them. The CDR3 spells CASSQDRGKGNGANVLTF. The CDR3, as DNA: TGTGCCAGCAGCCAAGATCGGGGTAAGGGTAATGGGGCCAACGTCCTGACTTTC.

The gene calls are TRBV7-2 and TRBJ2-1; D is undetermined. This CDR3 contains 13 residues. In germline, CDR1 is SGHTA, CDR2 FQGNSA. V lost 5 bases and J lost 9, with 14 bases in between. CDR3 loop: CASSVGWQPEQFF. The CDR3 coding sequence is TGTGCCAGCAGCGTGGGCTGGCAGCCTGAGCAGTTCTTC.

This rearrangement joins TRBV5-1 to TRBJ2-2; 7 bases line up with TRBD1. Germline V CDR1 and CDR2: SGHRS, YFSETQ. V gave up 0 bases and J gave up 0 bases; unmatched junction bases: 5. This CDR3 comprises 17 residues. CDR3 amino acids: CASSLVVGTANTGELFF. For the CDR3, the DNA is TGCGCCAGCAGCTTGGTAGTGGGGACAGCGAACACCGGGGAGCTGTTTTTT.

V and J are TRBV5-6 and TRBJ2-3; D may correspond to TRBD1 or TRBD2 (6 bases each). In germline, CDR1 is SGHDT, CDR2 YYEEEE. Trimming pared 3 bases from V and 6 bases from J, leaving 11 bases between. The CDR3 sequence is 13 residues long. The CDR3 sequence: CASSWGAEDTQYF. CDR3 in DNA: TGTGCCAGCAGCTGGGGGGCTGAGGATACGCAGTATTTT.

V usage is TRBV5-1 and J usage is TRBJ1-4, with D unclear. This CDR3 is 16 amino acids long. Between the trimmed V and J ends, which lost 3 bases and 1 base, there was a span of 13 bases. Germline V gene sequence: CDR1 SGHRS, CDR2 YFSETQ. Written as DNA, the CDR3 is TGCGCCAGCAGCTCCGGACGGGGAGGAACTAATGAAAAACTGTTTTTT. This gives the protein CASSSGRGGTNEKLFF.

This sequence joins TRBV2 and TRBJ2-2; the match to TRBD1 covers 8 bases. The CDR3 consists of 14 residues. Trimming took 10 bases from V and 3 from J; bases not matched to a gene: 7. Germline V gives CDR1 SNHLY, CDR2 FYNNEI. The CDR3 DNA is TGTGCCACCGACAGGGGTCGTGACACCGGGGAGCTGTTTTTT. This encodes CATDRGRDTGELFF.

There are a few counts of this clone. The chain couples TRBV3-1 (or the pseudogene TRBV3-2) to TRBJ2-7; 8 bases align to TRBD1. The V and J ends lost 1 base and 4 bases, in that order; junction bases with no gene match: 6. This CDR3 has 15 amino acids. Germline loops: CDR1 LGHDT, CDR2 YNNKEL (reference sequence). The CDR3 protein is CASSQGPGQEYEQYF. CDR3 nucleotide sequence: TGTGCCAGCAGCCAAGGGCCGGGACAGGAGTACGAGCAGTACTTC.

This chain uses TRBV5-6 with TRBJ2-3, with D unresolved. V gave up 0 bases and J gave up 0 bases, with 11 bases separating them. CDR3 length: 16 amino acids. CDR1 is SGHDT, CDR2 YYEEEE, per germline. CDR3: CASSLASDLSTDTQYF. The CDR3 nucleotides read TGTGCCAGCAGCTTGGCGTCCGACCTGAGCACAGATACGCAGTATTTT.

The chain is built from TRBV14 and TRBJ2-3; D gene ambiguous. Per germline, CDR1 SGHDN and CDR2 FVKESK. The V and J ends lost 0 bases and 0 bases respectively, with 10 bases between them. The CDR3 covers 16 residues. The CDR3 here is CASSQEWVPSTDTQYF. The CDR3 DNA reads TGTGCCAGCAGCCAAGAGTGGGTGCCTAGCACAGATACGCAGTATTTT. Based on the CDR3 plus reference TRBV14 and TRBJ2-3, the full variable domain is EAGVTQFPSHSVIEKGQTVTLRCDPISGHDNLYWYRRVMGKEIKFLLHFVKESKQDESGMPNNRFLAERTGGTYSTLKVQPAELEDSGVYFCASSQEWVPSTDTQYFGPGTRLTVL.

In the case of this clone: At one boundary the junction diverges from the germline segment, which might be a read error. The chain uses TRBV7-7 and TRBJ2-3, with D possibly matching TRBD1 (5 bases). From germline, CDR1 is SSHAT and CDR2 FNYEAQ (reference sequence). The length of the CDR3 is 14 residues. As DNA, the CDR3 is TGTGCTAGCAGCGCAGGGCGGTCACCGGATACGCAGTATTTT. It is translated as CASSAGRSPDTQYF.

The chain employs TRBV6-5 and TRBJ1-1, with a weak D call TRBD1 (5 bases). Germline V gene sequence: CDR1 MNHEY, CDR2 SVGAGI. The CDR3 is made up of 14 amino acids. The V end lost 6 bases, the J end lost 0 bases, and 11 bases lay between the germline ends. The DNA of the CDR3 is TGTGCCAGCAGAGCCGGGACGCTGAACACTGAAGCTTTCTTT. This gives the protein CASRAGTLNTEAFF.

The V call is TRBV27, the J call TRBJ2-7, with 9 bases matching TRBD2. This CDR3 spans 15 amino acids. Losses at the gene ends were 5 bases for V and 1 base for J; bases not matched to a gene: 6. Germline values: CDR1 MNHEY, CDR2 SMNVEV (reference sequence). CDR3 in DNA: TGTGCCAGCAGTATTAGCGGGAGAGGATCCTACGAGCAGTACTTC. Translating it yields CASSISGRGSYEQYF.

The rearrangement uses TRBV27 and TRBJ2-1, with 7 nucleotides matching TRBD2. The CDR3 length is 16 residues. CDR1 is MNHEY, CDR2 SMNVEV, per germline (reference sequence). Trimming cost V 3 bases and J 0 bases; bases outside gene matches: 5. The CDR3 here is CASSFAGGSSYNEQFF. The DNA of the CDR3 is TGTGCCAGCAGTTTTGCTGGCGGGAGCTCCTACAATGAGCAGTTCTTC.

The chain's CDR3 is CASSPIVEQFF. Written as DNA, the CDR3 is TGTGCCAGCAGCCCTATCGTTGAGCAGTTCTTC. The chain recombines TRBV7-8 with TRBJ2-1; no clear D gene. The CDR3 contains 11 residues. V was cut by 5 bases and J by 9 bases, with 8 bases left in between. CDR1 and CDR2 from the germline V gene are SGHVS and FQNEAQ.

The J gene is TRBJ2-7, the V gene TRBV16; perhaps TRBD1 as D (5 bases). Deletions cut 3 bases from V and 3 bases from J, with 18 bases between. The CDR3 spans 16 residues. The germline CDR1 and CDR2 sequences are KGHSY and FQNENV. CDR3: CASSHPFRTSHYEQYF. CDR3 nucleotides: TGTGCCAGCAGCCATCCCTTCAGGACAAGCCACTACGAGCAGTACTTC.

The chain joins TRBV10-3 to TRBJ1-1; D is ambiguous. The V gene lost 7 bases and the J gene lost 6 bases, with 12 bases spanning the gap. The CDR3 extends over 12 amino acids. Germline values: CDR1 ENHRY, CDR2 SYGVKD. CDR3 in DNA: TGTGCCATCACCGCGGGGAGGTCTGAAGCTTTCTTT. Protein: CAITAGRSEAFF.

This clone was picked up one time. The J gene is TRBJ2-2, the V gene TRBV11-3, with D possibly matching TRBD2 (5 bases). Germline CDR1 SGHNT, CDR2 YENEEA. This CDR3 region has 15 residues. The V end was cut by 0 bases, the J end by 5 bases, with 10 bases between. CDR3 DNA: TGTGCCAGCAGCTTAGATCGGTCGGGGACCGGGGAGCTGTTTTTT. This encodes CASSLDRSGTGELFF.

The chain joins TRBV3-1 (or the pseudogene TRBV3-2) to TRBJ1-3, with D tentatively TRBD1 (6 bases). Trimming left V 4 bases short and J 4 bases short, with 14 bases between. CDR1 is LGHDT and CDR2 is YNNKEL in the germline V gene (reference sequence). The CDR3 has 15 residues. The CDR3 coding sequence is TGTGCCAGCAGCCCTTACTCAGGGGAAGGAAACACCATATATTTT. Protein: CASSPYSGEGNTIYF.

The rearrangement joins TRBV11-3 to TRBJ2-1; weak D call: TRBD2 (6 bases). Germline-derived CDR1 and CDR2 are SGHNT and YENEEA. V shed 2 bases and J shed 8 bases, with 13 bases lying between them. The CDR3 loop spans 14 amino acids. The CDR3 bases are TGTGCCAGCAGCTTATTCGGGAGCGGCGATGAGCAGTTCTTC. Protein product: CASSLFGSGDEQFF.

The chain is built from TRBV10-3 and TRBJ1-6, with D unclear. The V end was cut by 2 bases, the J end by 9 bases, with 14 bases between. The CDR3 contains 15 residues. Germline V CDR1 and CDR2: ENHRY, SYGVKD. CDR3 nucleotide sequence: TGTGCCATCAGTGAGAGAGGAGGAGTTGGTTCACCCCTCCACTTT. This sequence encodes CAISERGGVGSPLHF.

The chain couples TRBV13 to TRBJ1-1; D may be TRBD1 (5 bases). CDR1 and CDR2 from the germline V gene are PRHDT and FYEKMQ (reference sequence). The CDR3 has 12 residues. V was cut by 8 bases and J by 4 bases, with 11 bases left in between. The DNA for the CDR3 is TGTGCCAGCGTCCAGGGACGCACTGAAGCTTTCTTT. Protein sequence: CASVQGRTEAFF.

V usage is TRBV24-1 and J usage is TRBJ1-5; D is perhaps TRBD1 (6 bases). V was trimmed by 3 bases and J by 2 bases, leaving 13 bases between them. Germline V gene data show CDR1 as KGHDR and CDR2 as SFDVKD. The CDR3 is made up of 16 amino acids. CDR3 bases: TGTGCCACCAGTGATACAGGGACAAAGGGCAATCAGCCCCAGCATTTT. Translated: CATSDTGTKGNQPQHF.